The TCR beta chain under discussion was sequenced for a study of control samples from healthy donors and cancer patients. The method was immunoSEQ multiplex PCR; TCRdb's version includes in-frame clones alone and lacks a portion of them. Of about 140,000 clones in the sample, around 90% are singletons; the top ten hold about 7.6%. After removal of 6 bases from V and 0 bases from J, the junction contained 4 bases not matched to a gene. The CDR3 has 14 residues. Germline V gene sequence: CDR1 LNHDA, CDR2 SQIVND (reference sequence). The V call is TRBV19, the J call TRBJ2-7; 8 bases agree with TRBD1. This receptor was taken from a man aged 18-30 years in good health. Sample: blood. The CDR3 DNA reads TGTGCCAGTAGCAGGGACAGGTTCTCCTACGAGCAGTACTTC. Protein: CASSRDRFSYEQYF.